The T cell receptor beta chain under discussion was sequenced for a study of graft-versus-host responses after intestinal transplantation. Study-wide context: Recipients were all induced with anti-thymocyte globulin, then given tacrolimus and steroids for 3 to 4 years.

J gave up 7 bases and V 5 bases, and 8 bases lay outside the gene matches. This CDR3 comprises 14 residues. Germline V lookup: CDR1 SGHAT, CDR2 FQNNGV. The assay was immunoSEQ multiplex PCR, and TCRdb's table has in-frame clones only and misses some. The sample has roughly 7,800 clones, approximately 30% seen once. The sequencing here drew on alloreactive CD4+ T cells from a mixed lymphocyte reaction culture, taken before intestinal transplant. Regarding subset: CFSE-low proliferating T cells sorted from approximately 6-day pre-transplant mixed lymphocyte reaction (GvH or HvG direction). This chain uses TRBV11-2 with TRBJ2-5; 9 bases fit TRBD1. The receptor's source is a human patient who received an intestinal transplant. CDR3 amino acids: CASSHPGQGVTQYF. The DNA for the CDR3 is TGTGCCAGCAGCCATCCGGGACAGGGAGTGACCCAGTACTTC. Using reference TRBV11-2 and TRBJ2-5 for the parts outside the CDR3, the full variable domain is EAGVAQSPRYKIIEKRQSVAFWCNPISGHATLYWYQQILGQGPKLLIQFQNNGVVDDSQLPKDRFSAERLKGVDSTLKIQPAKLEDSAVYLCASSHPGQGVTQYFGPGTRLLVL.